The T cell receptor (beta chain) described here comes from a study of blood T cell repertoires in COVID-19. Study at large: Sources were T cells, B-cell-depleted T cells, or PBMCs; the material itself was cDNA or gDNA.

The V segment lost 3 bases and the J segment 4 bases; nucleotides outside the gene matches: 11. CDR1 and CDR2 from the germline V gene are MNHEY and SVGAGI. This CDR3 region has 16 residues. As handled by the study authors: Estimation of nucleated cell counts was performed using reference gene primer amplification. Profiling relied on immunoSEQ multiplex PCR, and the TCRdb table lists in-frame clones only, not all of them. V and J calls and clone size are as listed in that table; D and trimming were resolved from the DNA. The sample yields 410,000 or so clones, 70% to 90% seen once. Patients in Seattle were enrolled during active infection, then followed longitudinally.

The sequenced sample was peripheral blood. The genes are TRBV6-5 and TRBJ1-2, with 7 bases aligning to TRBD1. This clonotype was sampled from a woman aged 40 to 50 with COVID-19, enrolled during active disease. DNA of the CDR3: TGTGCCAGCAGTTATTTAGGGGGCCCAGGGAGCTATGGCTACACCTTC. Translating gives CASSYLGGPGSYGYTF.